Following are 3 T cell receptor beta chains from one sample sequenced in a study of blood T cell repertoires in COVID-19. Using immunoSEQ multiplex PCR, the repertoire was profiled, and TCRdb retains in-frame clones only, with some absent. The data show under 350,000 clones, 65% to 90% seen once. The source material was PBMCs or T cells enriched from blood (not recorded which). The receptor set was obtained from a middle-aged woman with acute COVID-19.

The chain is built from TRBV3-1 (or the pseudogene TRBV3-2) and TRBJ1-2, with D possibly TRBD1 on 5 matching bases. This CDR3 is built from 15 residues. The V gene lost 0 bases and the J gene lost 4 bases, with 12 bases spanning the gap. Germline CDR1 LGHDT, CDR2 YNNKEL (reference sequence). This CDR3 is CASSQDLGQLYGYTF. In DNA form, the CDR3 reads TGTGCCAGCAGCCAAGACTTGGGGCAGCTCTATGGCTACACCTTC.

V gene TRBV4-1 combines with J gene TRBJ2-1, with D possibly matching TRBD2 (6 bases). Germline CDR1 MGHRA, CDR2 YSYEKL. Trimming left V 0 bases short and J 0 bases short, with 12 bases between. There are 17 residues in the CDR3. CDR3 sequence reads: CASSQDGLASSYNEQFF. Written as DNA, the CDR3 is TGCGCCAGCAGCCAAGATGGCCTAGCGAGCTCCTACAATGAGCAGTTCTTC.

CDR3 protein: CASSFSRWGYTF. CDR3 sequence (DNA): TGTGCCAGCAGCTTCAGCAGGTGGGGCTACACCTTC. The V gene is TRBV9, the J gene TRBJ1-2; D remains ambiguous. Germline CDR1 reads SGDLS; CDR2 reads YYNGEE. This CDR3 has 12 residues. Trimming removed 4 bases at V and 8 bases at J, with 12 bases between.